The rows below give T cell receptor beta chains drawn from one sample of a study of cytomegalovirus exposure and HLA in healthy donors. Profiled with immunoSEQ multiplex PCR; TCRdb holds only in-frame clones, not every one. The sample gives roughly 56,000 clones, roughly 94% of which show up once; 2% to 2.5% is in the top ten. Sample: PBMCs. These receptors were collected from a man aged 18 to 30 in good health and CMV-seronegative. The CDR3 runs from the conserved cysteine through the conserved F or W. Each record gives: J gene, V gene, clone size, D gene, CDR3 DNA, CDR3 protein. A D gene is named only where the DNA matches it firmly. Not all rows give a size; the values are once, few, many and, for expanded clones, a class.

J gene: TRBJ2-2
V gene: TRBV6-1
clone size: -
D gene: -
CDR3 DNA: TGTGCCAGCAGGGTCCCCGGCGGCGGGGAGCTGTTTTTT
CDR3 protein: CASRVPGGGELFF

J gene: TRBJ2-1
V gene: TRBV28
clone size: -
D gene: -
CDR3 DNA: TGTGCCAGCACCCAACTCGGGGGAGGCAGTCACAATGAGCAGTTCTTC
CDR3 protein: CASTQLGGGSHNEQFF

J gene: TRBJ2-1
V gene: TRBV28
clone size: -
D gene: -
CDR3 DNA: TGTGCCAGCACCCTATCGGGACTTTTCCTCAATGAGCAGTTCTTC
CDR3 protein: CASTLSGLFLNEQFF

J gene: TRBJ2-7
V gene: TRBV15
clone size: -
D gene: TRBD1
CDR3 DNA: TGTGCCACCAGCGGGGACAGGGACCCTACCTACGAGCAGTACTTC
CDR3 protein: CATSGDRDPTYEQYF

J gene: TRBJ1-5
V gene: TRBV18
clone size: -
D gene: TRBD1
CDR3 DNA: TGTGCCAGCTCACCGGCGACAGGGCAGAACCAGCCCCAGCATTTT
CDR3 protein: CASSPATGQNQPQHF

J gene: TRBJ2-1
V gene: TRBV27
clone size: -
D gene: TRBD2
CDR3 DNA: TGTGCCAGCAGTTCCCCGGGACTAGCGAAGGCTAGCGGTGAGCAGTTCTTC
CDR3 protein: CASSSPGLAKASGEQFF

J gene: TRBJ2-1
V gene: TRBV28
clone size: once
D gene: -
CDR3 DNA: TGTGCCAGCAGTTTATTGTTTAGTGATGAGCAGTTCTTC
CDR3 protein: CASSLLFSDEQFF

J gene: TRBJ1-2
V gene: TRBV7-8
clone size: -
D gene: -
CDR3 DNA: TGTGCCAGCAGCCCGGGACACAACATTAACTATGGCTACACCTTC
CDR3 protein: CASSPGHNINYGYTF

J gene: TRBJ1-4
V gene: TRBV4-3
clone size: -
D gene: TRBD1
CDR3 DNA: TGCGCCAGCAGCCAGACAGGGGCCGCAGGTGGAAAACTGTTTTTT
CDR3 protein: CASSQTGAAGGKLFF

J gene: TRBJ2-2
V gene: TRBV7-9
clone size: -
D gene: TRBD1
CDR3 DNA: TGTGCCAGCAGCGACAGGGACACCGGGGAGCTGTTTTTT
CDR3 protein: CASSDRDTGELFF

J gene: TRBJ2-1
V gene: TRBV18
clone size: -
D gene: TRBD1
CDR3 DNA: TGTGCCAGCTCACCCACCCTCCGGGACAGGGGGGTGGATGAGCAGTTCTTC
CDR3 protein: CASSPTLRDRGVDEQFF

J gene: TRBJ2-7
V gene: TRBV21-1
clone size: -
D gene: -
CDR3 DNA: TGTGCCAGCAGCAAGATTGGAGACTACGAGCAGTACTTC
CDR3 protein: CASSKIGDYEQYF

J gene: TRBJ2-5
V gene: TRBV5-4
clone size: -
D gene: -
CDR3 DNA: TGTGCCAGCAGCTTGGTCAGGGGAGAGACCCAGTACTTC
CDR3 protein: CASSLVRGETQYF

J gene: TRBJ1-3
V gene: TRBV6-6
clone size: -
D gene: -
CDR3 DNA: TGTGCCAGCAGTTACGGAGAGGGTAGAAACACCATATATTTT
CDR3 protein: CASSYGEGRNTIYF

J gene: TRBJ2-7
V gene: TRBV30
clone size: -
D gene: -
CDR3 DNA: TGTGCCTGGAGTGTTTTTCGGAGCGAGCAGTACTTC
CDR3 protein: CAWSVFRSEQYF

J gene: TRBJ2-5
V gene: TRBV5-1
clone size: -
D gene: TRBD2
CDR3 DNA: TGCGCCAGCAGCTTGGACGGGACTAGCGGGAGTAAGGAAGAGACCCAGTACTTC
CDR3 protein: CASSLDGTSGSKEETQYF

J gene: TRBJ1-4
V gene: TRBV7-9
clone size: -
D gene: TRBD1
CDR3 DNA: TGTGCCAGCAGCTTAGATGGCAGGGGGAGGACTAATGAAAAACTGTTTTTT
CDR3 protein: CASSLDGRGRTNEKLFF

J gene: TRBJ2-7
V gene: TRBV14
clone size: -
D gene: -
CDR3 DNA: TGTGCCAGCAGCCAATCTCGGGGCTACGAGCAGTACTTC
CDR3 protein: CASSQSRGYEQYF

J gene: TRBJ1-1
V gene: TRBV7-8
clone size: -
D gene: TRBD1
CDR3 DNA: TGTGCCAGCAGCTTCGCAGGGGGGAACACTGAAGCTTTCTTT
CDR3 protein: CASSFAGGNTEAFF

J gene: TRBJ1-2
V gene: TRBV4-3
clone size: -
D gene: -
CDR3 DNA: TGCGCCAGCAGCCAAGAGACAGGTTTTAACTATGGCTACACCTTC
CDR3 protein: CASSQETGFNYGYTF

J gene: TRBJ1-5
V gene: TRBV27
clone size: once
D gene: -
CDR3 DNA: TGTGCCAGCAGCTTTAGCAACGGGGGGGAGCCCCAGCATTTT
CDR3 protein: CASSFSNGGEPQHF

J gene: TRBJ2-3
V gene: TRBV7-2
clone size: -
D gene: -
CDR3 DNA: TGTGCCAGCAGCTTAGAAGGGGCCAGCACAGATACGCAGTATTTT
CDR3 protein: CASSLEGASTDTQYF